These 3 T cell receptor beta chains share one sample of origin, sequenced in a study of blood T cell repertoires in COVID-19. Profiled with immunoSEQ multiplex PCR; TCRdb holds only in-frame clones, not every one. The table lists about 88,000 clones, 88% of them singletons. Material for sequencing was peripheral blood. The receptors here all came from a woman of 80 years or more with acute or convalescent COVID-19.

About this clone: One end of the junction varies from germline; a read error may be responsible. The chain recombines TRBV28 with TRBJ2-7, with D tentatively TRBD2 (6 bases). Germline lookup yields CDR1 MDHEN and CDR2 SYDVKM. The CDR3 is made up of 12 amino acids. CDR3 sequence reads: CASSPPGVSFFF. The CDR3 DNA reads TGTGCCAGCAGCCCTCCGGGGGTCTCGTTTTTCTTC.

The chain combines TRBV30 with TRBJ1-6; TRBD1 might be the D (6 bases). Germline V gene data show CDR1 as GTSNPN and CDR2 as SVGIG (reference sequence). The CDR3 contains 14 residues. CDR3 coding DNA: TGTGCTCGTCGGGGGGCGGGATATAATTCACCCCTCCACTTT. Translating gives CARRGAGYNSPLHF.

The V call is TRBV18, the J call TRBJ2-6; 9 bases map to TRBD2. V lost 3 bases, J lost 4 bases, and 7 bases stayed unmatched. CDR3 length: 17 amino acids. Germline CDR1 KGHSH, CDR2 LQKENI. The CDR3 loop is CASSPLAGDPGANVLTF. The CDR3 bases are TGTGCCAGCTCACCTTTAGCGGGGGATCCCGGGGCCAACGTCCTGACTTTC.